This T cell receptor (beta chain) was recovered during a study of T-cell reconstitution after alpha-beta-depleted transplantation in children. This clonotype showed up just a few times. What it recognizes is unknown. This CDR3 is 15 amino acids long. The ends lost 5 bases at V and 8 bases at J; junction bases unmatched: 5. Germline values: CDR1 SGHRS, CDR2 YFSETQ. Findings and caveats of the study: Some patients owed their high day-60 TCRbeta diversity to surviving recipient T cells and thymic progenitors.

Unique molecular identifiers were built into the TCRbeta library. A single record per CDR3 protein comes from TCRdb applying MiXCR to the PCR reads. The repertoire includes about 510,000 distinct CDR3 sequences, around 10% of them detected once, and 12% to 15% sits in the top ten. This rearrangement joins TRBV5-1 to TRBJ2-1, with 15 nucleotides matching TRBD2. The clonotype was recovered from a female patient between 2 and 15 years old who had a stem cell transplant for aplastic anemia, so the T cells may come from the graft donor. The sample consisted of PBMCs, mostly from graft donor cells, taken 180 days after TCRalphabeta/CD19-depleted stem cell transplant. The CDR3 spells CASRRTSGRADEQFF. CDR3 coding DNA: TGCGCCAGCAGGAGGACTAGCGGGAGGGCCGATGAGCAGTTCTTC. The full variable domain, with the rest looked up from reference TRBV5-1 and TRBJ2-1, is KAGVTQTPRYLIKTRGQQVTLSCSPISGHRSVSWYQQTPGQGLQFLFEYFSETQRNKGNFPGRFSGRQFSNSRSEMNVSTLELGDSALYLCASRRTSGRADEQFFGPGTRLTVL.